This T cell receptor beta chain was found in a study of spatial heterogeneity in lung cancer. The sample's time point: blood at routine non-recurrence follow-up after resection. Sequencing was performed on whole RNA extracted from tumor and nontumor lung tissue, or from frozen PBMC, and the material was left unsorted. MiXCR, applied by TCRdb to the 5' RACE reads, yields one record per CDR3 protein. The sample shows about 70,000 distinct CDR3 sequences, roughly 9% of them seen only once. Germline CDR1 is MDHEN and CDR2 is SYDVKM. The germline V and J ends were trimmed by 2 bases and 4 bases, with 9 bases remaining between them. This CDR3 is built from 14 residues. In its sample, this clonotype was seen many times.

This chain connects TRBV28 to TRBJ2-1, with no clear D. The sequencing here drew on PBMCs, taken at follow-up. The source of this sequence is a female donor with early-stage non-small cell lung cancer. CDR3 protein: CASSLTIVYNEQFF. For the CDR3, the DNA is TGTGCCAGCAGTTTAACCATTGTGTACAATGAGCAGTTCTTC.